The rows below give T cell receptor beta chains drawn from one sample of a study of shared clonotypes between healthy human individuals. The repertoire was sequenced with immunoSEQ multiplex PCR; TCRdb's copy has only in-frame clones and lacks some. This sample has some 2,100,000 clones, with roughly 91% found just once. Sequencing was carried out using naive CD8+ T cells from PBMCs. The source is a man in his late teens or twenties in good health. Some clones in this sample may be carry-over from other donors' samples. Both conserved end residues are part of each CDR3. The order of the fields is clone size, V gene, D gene, J gene, CDR3 DNA, CDR3 protein. D genes are given only for firm matches. Clone size is not always given. Where it is, it says once, few, many or a class for expanded clones.

clone_size: once; v_call: TRBV5-1; d_call: .; j_call: TRBJ2-2; cdr3_nt: TGCGCCAGCAGCTCGGTGGGAGAGAGCACCGGGGAGCTGTTTTTT; cdr3_aa: CASSSVGESTGELFF
clone_size: .; v_call: TRBV19; d_call: .; j_call: TRBJ1-2; cdr3_nt: TGTGCCAGTAGTTCCAGGGTCCCCTATGGCTACACCTTC; cdr3_aa: CASSSRVPYGYTF
clone_size: .; v_call: TRBV15; d_call: .; j_call: TRBJ2-7; cdr3_nt: TGTGCCACCAGCAGAGATTATGGGCAGGAACACTCCTACGAGCAGTACTTC; cdr3_aa: CATSRDYGQEHSYEQYF
clone_size: .; v_call: TRBV7-6; d_call: TRBD1; j_call: TRBJ2-3; cdr3_nt: TGTGCCAGCACCAGGGGGACGGCTAGGGGAGATACGCAGTATTTT; cdr3_aa: CASTRGTARGDTQYF
clone_size: .; v_call: TRBV9; d_call: TRBD2; j_call: TRBJ2-1; cdr3_nt: TGTGCCAGCAGCGTATGGGCTAGCGGGAGCGATGAGCAGTTCTTC; cdr3_aa: CASSVWASGSDEQFF
clone_size: .; v_call: TRBV28; d_call: .; j_call: TRBJ2-3; cdr3_nt: TGTGCCAGCAGTCCCCCTTTTAAAGATACGCAGTATTTT; cdr3_aa: CASSPPFKDTQYF
clone_size: .; v_call: TRBV18; d_call: .; j_call: TRBJ2-7; cdr3_nt: TGTGCCAGCTCACCAGCGGGACCGACTTCTTACGAGCAGTACTTC; cdr3_aa: CASSPAGPTSYEQYF
clone_size: .; v_call: TRBV7-9; d_call: .; j_call: TRBJ2-1; cdr3_nt: TGTGCCAGCAGCCACCCCCTGGCAGGGGGGAATGAGCAGTTCTTC; cdr3_aa: CASSHPLAGGNEQFF
clone_size: .; v_call: TRBV10-3; d_call: .; j_call: TRBJ1-1; cdr3_nt: TGTGCCATCAGCGAGGAAGCGAACACTGAAGCTTTCTTT; cdr3_aa: CAISEEANTEAFF
clone_size: .; v_call: TRBV7-6; d_call: TRBD1; j_call: TRBJ1-3; cdr3_nt: TGTGCCAGCAGGGGTAGAGGGGGCGATTCTGGAAACACCATATATTTT; cdr3_aa: CASRGRGGDSGNTIYF
clone_size: .; v_call: TRBV19; d_call: .; j_call: TRBJ2-1; cdr3_nt: TGTGCCAGTACTCCACGGGGGAACAATGAGCAGTTCTTC; cdr3_aa: CASTPRGNNEQFF
clone_size: .; v_call: TRBV27; d_call: TRBD2; j_call: TRBJ2-7; cdr3_nt: TGTGCCAGCGGACAACTAGCGGGGTACGAGCAGTACTTC; cdr3_aa: CASGQLAGYEQYF
clone_size: .; v_call: TRBV29-1; d_call: TRBD1; j_call: TRBJ2-1; cdr3_nt: TGCAGCGTTGAACTGACAGGGGGAACCTACAATGAGCAGTTCTTC; cdr3_aa: CSVELTGGTYNEQFF
clone_size: .; v_call: TRBV18; d_call: .; j_call: TRBJ1-2; cdr3_nt: TGTGCCAGCTCACCGGGACGGGCTGACTATGGCTACACCTTC; cdr3_aa: CASSPGRADYGYTF
clone_size: .; v_call: TRBV10-3; d_call: TRBD2; j_call: TRBJ2-5; cdr3_nt: TGTGCCATCAGCCCGACCGATAAGACTAGCGGGAGGGAAGAGACCCAGTACTTC; cdr3_aa: CAISPTDKTSGREETQYF
clone_size: .; v_call: TRBV28; d_call: TRBD2; j_call: TRBJ2-1; cdr3_nt: TGTGCCAGCACCATAGAGGGACTAGCGATCAATGAGCAGTTCTTC; cdr3_aa: CASTIEGLAINEQFF
clone_size: .; v_call: TRBV4-2; d_call: .; j_call: TRBJ1-2; cdr3_nt: TGTGCCAGCAGCCAAGCTTCGGTTAGAGCTAACTATGGCTACACCTTC; cdr3_aa: CASSQASVRANYGYTF
clone_size: .; v_call: TRBV28; d_call: .; j_call: TRBJ1-3; cdr3_nt: TGTGCCAGCAGTTTACCGAGGCGGCATGGAAACACCATATATTTT; cdr3_aa: CASSLPRRHGNTIYF
clone_size: .; v_call: TRBV27; d_call: TRBD1; j_call: TRBJ2-7; cdr3_nt: TGTGCCAGCAGTGACATCCGGGACAGGGATCGCGAGCAGTACTTC; cdr3_aa: CASSDIRDRDREQYF
clone_size: .; v_call: TRBV9; d_call: .; j_call: TRBJ2-1; cdr3_nt: TGTGCCAGCAGCGTGCCGGGCTCCTACAATGAGCAGTTCTTC; cdr3_aa: CASSVPGSYNEQFF
clone_size: .; v_call: TRBV4-1; d_call: TRBD2; j_call: TRBJ2-3; cdr3_nt: TGCGCCAGCAGCCAGACCCCCGGGACTAGCGTTGCAGATACGCAGTATTTT; cdr3_aa: CASSQTPGTSVADTQYF
clone_size: .; v_call: TRBV6-6; d_call: .; j_call: TRBJ2-1; cdr3_nt: TGTGCCAGCAGTTCAGGGCAGATCTACAATGAGCAGTTCTTC; cdr3_aa: CASSSGQIYNEQFF
clone_size: .; v_call: TRBV4-1; d_call: .; j_call: TRBJ2-3; cdr3_nt: TGCGCCAGCAGCCAAGGACACCCCTCCCCAGATACGCAGTATTTT; cdr3_aa: CASSQGHPSPDTQYF
clone_size: .; v_call: TRBV11-2; d_call: .; j_call: TRBJ2-7; cdr3_nt: TGTGCCAGCAGCCCCGGAGGGGTTTACGAGCAGTACTTC; cdr3_aa: CASSPGGVYEQYF
clone_size: .; v_call: TRBV7-7; d_call: .; j_call: TRBJ2-5; cdr3_nt: TGTGCCAGCAGCTTAGGTGCACAGGGAGGGGGGACCCAGTACTTC; cdr3_aa: CASSLGAQGGGTQYF
clone_size: .; v_call: TRBV7-8; d_call: .; j_call: TRBJ2-4; cdr3_nt: TGTGCCAGCAGCTTAGTCTCCGTAGGTCTTGATTTAGCCAAAAACATTCAGTACTTC; cdr3_aa: CASSLVSVGLDLAKNIQYF
clone_size: few; v_call: TRBV7-7; d_call: .; j_call: TRBJ2-1; cdr3_nt: TGTGCCAGCAGCCTGGGGACCGGTGAGCAGTTCTTC; cdr3_aa: CASSLGTGEQFF
clone_size: .; v_call: TRBV28; d_call: .; j_call: TRBJ1-5; cdr3_nt: TGTGCCAGCAGCCTCGCCGGGGTCAATGGCAATCAGCCCCAGCATTTT; cdr3_aa: CASSLAGVNGNQPQHF
clone_size: .; v_call: TRBV7-3; d_call: .; j_call: TRBJ2-3; cdr3_nt: TGTGCCAGCAGCTTGGTTCACGGAGATACGCAGTATTTT; cdr3_aa: CASSLVHGDTQYF
clone_size: .; v_call: TRBV27; d_call: TRBD2; j_call: TRBJ2-3; cdr3_nt: TGTGCCAGCAGTTTACTGACTAGCGGGAGTACAGATACGCAGTATTTT; cdr3_aa: CASSLLTSGSTDTQYF
clone_size: .; v_call: TRBV6-4; d_call: .; j_call: TRBJ2-7; cdr3_nt: TGTGCCAGCAGTGACACCTCTTCGGAGCAGTACTTC; cdr3_aa: CASSDTSSEQYF
clone_size: .; v_call: TRBV27; d_call: TRBD2; j_call: TRBJ2-3; cdr3_nt: TGTGCCAGCAGAACTAGCGGGAGTTGGGATACGCAGTATTTT; cdr3_aa: CASRTSGSWDTQYF
clone_size: .; v_call: TRBV27; d_call: TRBD1; j_call: TRBJ1-2; cdr3_nt: TGTGCCAGCAGGACTCCGGGACAGAGTTATGGCTACACCTTC; cdr3_aa: CASRTPGQSYGYTF
clone_size: .; v_call: TRBV5-4; d_call: .; j_call: TRBJ2-5; cdr3_nt: TGTGCCAGCAGCTTGGGAGGCCGGACACCTGAGTTGGAGGAGACCCAGTACTTC; cdr3_aa: CASSLGGRTPELEETQYF
clone_size: .; v_call: TRBV11-2; d_call: TRBD1; j_call: TRBJ1-5; cdr3_nt: TGTGCCAGCAGCCCGACAGGGGGACCCAATCAGCCCCAGCATTTT; cdr3_aa: CASSPTGGPNQPQHF
clone_size: once; v_call: TRBV7-3; d_call: TRBD1; j_call: TRBJ2-1; cdr3_nt: TGTGCCAGCAGCTTAAAGAATGACAGGGTAGGAGGTGAGCAGTTCTTC; cdr3_aa: CASSLKNDRVGGEQFF
clone_size: once; v_call: TRBV9; d_call: TRBD2; j_call: TRBJ2-7; cdr3_nt: TGTGCCAGCAGCGTAGCCGGGGGGAGCTCCTACGAGCAGTACTTC; cdr3_aa: CASSVAGGSSYEQYF
clone_size: .; v_call: TRBV14; d_call: .; j_call: TRBJ1-2; cdr3_nt: TGTGCCAGCAGCCAAGACGTCGACCAGGGGATCTACTATGGCTACACCTTC; cdr3_aa: CASSQDVDQGIYYGYTF
clone_size: .; v_call: TRBV7-6; d_call: .; j_call: TRBJ2-2; cdr3_nt: TGTGCCAGCAGCTTAGTACAGCGGGAGCTGTTTTTT; cdr3_aa: CASSLVQRELFF
clone_size: .; v_call: TRBV7-9; d_call: .; j_call: TRBJ2-3; cdr3_nt: TGTGCCAGCAGCCCATCATCGGGGACAGATACGCAGTATTTT; cdr3_aa: CASSPSSGTDTQYF
clone_size: .; v_call: TRBV5-4; d_call: TRBD1; j_call: TRBJ2-3; cdr3_nt: TGTGCCAGCAGCACAGCGACAGGGACGGTGGATACGCAGTATTTT; cdr3_aa: CASSTATGTVDTQYF
clone_size: .; v_call: TRBV7-8; d_call: TRBD2; j_call: TRBJ2-1; cdr3_nt: TGTGCCAGCAGCGGGCGACTAGCGGGAGGAGAGCAGTTCTTC; cdr3_aa: CASSGRLAGGEQFF
clone_size: .; v_call: TRBV5-1; d_call: .; j_call: TRBJ2-5; cdr3_nt: TGCGCCAGCAGCCAGAGATCCGGGACACAAGAGACCCAGTACTTC; cdr3_aa: CASSQRSGTQETQYF
clone_size: .; v_call: TRBV5-6; d_call: TRBD2; j_call: TRBJ2-3; cdr3_nt: TGTGCCAGCATGCGGGACTATGGCACAGATACGCAGTATTTT; cdr3_aa: CASMRDYGTDTQYF
clone_size: .; v_call: TRBV11-1; d_call: TRBD1; j_call: TRBJ1-1; cdr3_nt: TGTGCCAGCAGCTTAGTCGACAGGGCCGCTGAAGCTTTCTTT; cdr3_aa: CASSLVDRAAEAFF
clone_size: .; v_call: TRBV28; d_call: TRBD1; j_call: TRBJ2-3; cdr3_nt: TGTGCCAGCAGTTCTCTATGGGACAGGAAGGGCACAGATACGCAGTATTTT; cdr3_aa: CASSSLWDRKGTDTQYF
clone_size: .; v_call: TRBV2; d_call: TRBD1; j_call: TRBJ1-4; cdr3_nt: TGTGCCAGCGGGGAGACAGGGGAAGACGAAAAACTGTTTTTT; cdr3_aa: CASGETGEDEKLFF
clone_size: .; v_call: TRBV28; d_call: .; j_call: TRBJ2-7; cdr3_nt: TGTGCCAGCAGTTCAACAGGGCCCCCCTCCTACGAGCAGTACTTC; cdr3_aa: CASSSTGPPSYEQYF